Listed here are 17 T cell receptor beta chains from one sample, sequenced in a study of CXCR3-negative and CXCR3-positive naive CD8 T cells. UMI-labeled 5' RACE yielded the TRB cDNA libraries. TCRdb reprocessed the 5' RACE reads and stores each CDR3 protein as one record, lacking DNA. The specimen's table records 45,000 to 70,000 distinct CDR3 sequences. The source material was memory CD8+ T cells from blood. The receptors shown here come from a human donor in good health. Some clones in this sample may be carry-over from other donors' samples.

J is TRBJ1-1 and V is TRBV7-6; TCRdb proposes TRBD1, but this gene call is untestable without DNA. Germline V lookup: CDR1 SGHVS, CDR2 FNYEAQ. The CDR3 has 13 amino acids. The CDR3 region is CASSLDLRDEAFF.

The chain couples TRBV27 to TRBJ2-7; absent DNA, TCRdb's TRBD2 call cannot be checked. Germline lookup yields CDR1 MNHEY and CDR2 SMNVEV (reference sequence). CDR3 size: 13 residues. CDR3 in amino acids: CASSYREGYEQYF.

The chain uses TRBV7-9 and TRBJ2-1; without DNA, the TCRdb call of TRBD1 cannot be checked. The CDR3 runs 18 residues. Germline values: CDR1 SEHNR, CDR2 FQNEAQ (reference sequence). The CDR3 here is CASSLAFVTGEVANEQFF.

The chain employs TRBV7-9 and TRBJ1-1. Germline V gene lookup returns CDR1 SEHNR and CDR2 FQNEAQ (reference sequence). The CDR3 is made up of 12 amino acids. The CDR3 spells CASSLGPFEAFF.

This rearrangement joins TRBV20-1 to TRBJ2-7; the D call of TRBD1 rests on TCRdb alone, since no DNA is present to check it. This CDR3 spans 13 amino acids. The V gene's germline CDR1 is DFQATT and CDR2 SNEGSKA (reference sequence). CDR3: CSAGTVNSYEQYF.

The CDR3 here is CASSLAGAADTQHF. The chain recombines TRBV28 with TRBJ2-3; the TCRdb call, TRBD1, lacks DNA for checking. The germline gives CDR1 MDHEN, CDR2 SYDVKM. This CDR3 is built from 14 residues.

The gene calls are TRBV28 and TRBJ2-7; the TCRdb D gene call, TRBD1, has no DNA to confirm it. The CDR3 runs to 17 residues. Germline V CDR1 and CDR2: MDHEN, SYDVKM. The CDR3 region is CASSLSPAGQVSYEQYF.

The CDR3 region is CASSEWPSGRQETQYF. The genes are TRBV25-1 and TRBJ2-5; the D call from TCRdb, TRBD2, cannot be confirmed without DNA. This CDR3 region has 16 residues. Per germline, CDR1 MGHDK and CDR2 SYGVNS.

The V and J genes are TRBV6-6 and TRBJ2-3. Germline CDR1 and CDR2: MNHNY and SVGAGI (reference sequence). CDR3 size: 14 residues. CDR3: CASSLQSEADTQYF.

The genes are TRBV12-3 or TRBV12-4 and TRBJ2-5; the D call from TCRdb, TRBD2, cannot be confirmed without DNA. There are 13 residues in the CDR3. The CDR3 reads CASTGLAMETQYF.

The gene calls are TRBV20-1 and TRBJ2-3; TCRdb gives TRBD2 as the D gene, but with no DNA this cannot be confirmed. Germline V gene lookup returns CDR1 DFQATT and CDR2 SNEGSKA (reference sequence). The CDR3 spans 19 residues. CDR3 amino acids: CSARDPGTSGGQHWDTQYF.

V gene TRBV12-3 or TRBV12-4 combines with J gene TRBJ2-1; TCRdb calls TRBD2, which cannot be checked without DNA. There are 18 residues in the CDR3. The CDR3 sequence is CASSRTGTSGGKSHEQFF.

The gene calls are TRBV29-1 and TRBJ1-1; TCRdb indicates TRBD1, and absent DNA this call remains unverified. CDR1 and CDR2 from the germline V gene are SQVTM and ANQGSEA. The CDR3 runs to 11 residues. Here the CDR3 reads CSVQGGTEAFF.

This chain connects TRBV6-6 to TRBJ2-3; TCRdb's D gene call, TRBD1, goes unchecked for lack of DNA. CDR1 is MNHNY, CDR2 SVGAGI, per germline (reference sequence). This CDR3 region has 15 residues. CDR3 sequence reads: CASGYEGHFTDTQYF.

V is TRBV4-1 and J is TRBJ1-2. The CDR3 spans 11 residues. Germline assignment: CDR1 MGHRA and CDR2 YSYEKL. The chain's CDR3 is CASRDYYGYTF.

The chain joins TRBV5-6 to TRBJ2-2. CDR3 size: 16 residues. Germline assignment: CDR1 SGHDT and CDR2 YYEEEE. Here the CDR3 reads CASSLSRTVYTGELFF.

V is TRBV6-1 and J is TRBJ2-3; TCRdb's D call of TRBD2 is untestable without DNA. The germline V gene has CDR1 MNHNS and CDR2 SASEGT. The CDR3 length is 13 residues. CDR3 residues: CATPGLSTDTQYF.